The TCR beta chain described here comes from a study of technical replicates of blood from several donors. TCRdb's copy holds only in-frame clones and misses some; the assay was immunoSEQ multiplex PCR. The sample gives around 50,000 clones, roughly 94% of which show up once; approximately 0.2% is in the top ten. Germline lookup yields CDR1 SGHNT and CDR2 YENEEA. The CDR3 runs to 17 residues. Losses at the gene ends were 5 bases for V and 4 bases for J; bases not matched to a gene: 15. This receptor was obtained from a human donor in good health. The chain links TRBV11-3 to TRBJ2-5; 8 positions agree with TRBD1. The specimen sequenced was T cells isolated from PBMCs. CDR3 sequence (DNA): TGTGCCAGCAGCGATCGCTGGGCCGAGACAGGGGTAGAGACCCAGTACTTC. Translation gives CASSDRWAETGVETQYF.